This T cell receptor (beta chain) was documented in a study of cytomegalovirus exposure and HLA in healthy donors. The PCR contained 60 Vbeta and 13 Jbeta primers. TCRdb's table, derived via immunoSEQ multiplex PCR, lists solely in-frame clones and lacks some. Among 100,000 to 150,000 clones, approximately 74% were seen once, and the ten largest hold approximately 3.8%. Concerning this clone itself: Its antigen remains unknown.

Study-wide points: Trimming of TCR beta V- and J-genes showed a link, identified in a later analysis, to a missense DCLRE1C variant.

This TCR derives from a man in his forties or fifties in good health and CMV-seropositive. Sequenced: PBMCs.

The CDR3 DNA is TGTGCCAGCACGACGACGGGGGGTTCCTACGAGCAGTACTTC. It translates to CASTTTGGSYEQYF. The chain is built from TRBV28 and TRBJ2-7, with 7 nucleotides matching TRBD2. The V gene's germline CDR1 is MDHEN and CDR2 SYDVKM. The CDR3 is 14 residues long. J gave up 1 base and V 7 bases, and 7 bases lay outside the gene matches.